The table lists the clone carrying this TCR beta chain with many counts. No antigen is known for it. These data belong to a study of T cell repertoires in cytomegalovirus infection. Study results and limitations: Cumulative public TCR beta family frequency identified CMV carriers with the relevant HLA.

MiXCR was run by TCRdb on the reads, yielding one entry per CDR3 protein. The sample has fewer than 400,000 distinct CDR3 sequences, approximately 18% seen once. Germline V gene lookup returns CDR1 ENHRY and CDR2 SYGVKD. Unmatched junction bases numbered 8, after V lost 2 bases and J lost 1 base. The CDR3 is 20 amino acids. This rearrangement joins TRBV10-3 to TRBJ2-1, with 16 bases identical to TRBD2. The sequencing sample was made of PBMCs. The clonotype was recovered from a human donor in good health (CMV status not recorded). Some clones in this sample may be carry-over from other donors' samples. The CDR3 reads CAISELGTSGRALSYNEQFF. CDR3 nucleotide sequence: TGTGCCATCAGTGAGCTGGGGACTAGCGGGAGGGCCCTATCCTACAATGAGCAGTTCTTC.